What follows are 28 T cell receptor beta chains derived from one specimen sequenced in a study of cytomegalovirus exposure and HLA in healthy donors. The PCR ran on 60 Vbeta and 13 Jbeta primers. The protocol was immunoSEQ multiplex PCR, while the TCRdb copy is restricted to in-frame clones and leaves out a portion. The profile shows about 77,000 clones, 75% to 80% of them singletons. The sample was PBMCs. The origin of the receptors is a man between 40 and 49 years old in good health and CMV-seronegative.

The gene calls are TRBV18 and TRBJ2-3, with 13 bases lining up with TRBD2. This CDR3 has 17 amino acids. Germline lookup yields CDR1 KGHSH and CDR2 LQKENI. With V trimmed by 5 bases and J by 3 bases, 8 bases remained unmatched. The CDR3 sequence is CASSSKTSGGRTDTQYF. CDR3 nucleotide sequence: TGTGCCAGCTCATCCAAGACTAGCGGGGGGCGGACAGATACGCAGTATTTT.

This chain uses TRBV13 with TRBJ2-2; the match to TRBD2 covers 7 bases. The CDR3 contains 19 residues. Trimming removed 2 bases from V and 4 bases from J; junction bases left unmatched: 16. Germline values: CDR1 PRHDT, CDR2 FYEKMQ (reference sequence). DNA for the CDR3: TGTGCCAGCAGCTTACCCCACACCTCGATAGCGGGCGGCACCGGGGAGCTGTTTTTT. It is translated as CASSLPHTSIAGGTGELFF.

V is TRBV5-1 and J is TRBJ2-7; perhaps TRBD2 as D (5 bases). The V end lost 2 bases, the J end lost 2 bases, and 14 bases lay between the germline ends. The germline V gene has CDR1 SGHRS and CDR2 YFSETQ. The length of the CDR3 is 15 residues. CDR3 loop: CASSLMSAEPYEQYF. CDR3 bases: TGCGCCAGCAGCTTAATGTCAGCGGAGCCCTACGAGCAGTACTTC.

The rearrangement uses TRBV27 and TRBJ2-7; maybe TRBD1 (6 bases). The CDR3 extends over 13 amino acids. V lost 5 bases and J lost 1, with 9 bases in between. Germline loops: CDR1 MNHEY, CDR2 SMNVEV (reference sequence). CDR3 in DNA: TGTGCCAGCAGTCCACAGGGTTCCTACGAGCAGTACTTC. This encodes CASSPQGSYEQYF.

The rearrangement links TRBV7-9 to TRBJ1-1; the match to TRBD1 covers 7 bases. The germline V gene has CDR1 SEHNR and CDR2 FQNEAQ (reference sequence). Trimming removed 5 bases from V and 7 bases from J; junction bases left unmatched: 7. This CDR3 comprises 13 residues. CDR3 bases: TGTGCCAGCAGCCCAAGGACAGGTTTTGAAGCTTTCTTT. Translation gives CASSPRTGFEAFF.

The CDR3 protein is CASSRDRLTSGTGELFF. In DNA form, the CDR3 reads TGTGCCAGCAGCCGGGACAGGCTCACATCGGGGACCGGGGAGCTGTTTTTT. This sequence joins TRBV7-2 and TRBJ2-2; TRBD1 matches 8 bases. The trim removed 5 bases at V and 5 bases at J, leaving 13 bases unmatched. This CDR3 region has 17 residues. Germline-derived CDR1 and CDR2 are SGHTA and FQGNSA.

The V and J genes are TRBV11-2 and TRBJ2-7; D perhaps matches TRBD2 (7 bases). V was cut by 5 bases and J by 1 base, with 15 bases left in between. Germline V CDR1 and CDR2: SGHAT, FQNNGV. The CDR3 runs to 15 residues. In DNA, the CDR3 is TGTGCCAGCAGCCCTGGGGGCGGGGGTTCCTACGAGCAGTACTTC. Its translation is CASSPGGGGSYEQYF.

The gene calls are TRBV9 and TRBJ2-3; 11 bases align to TRBD2. The ends lost 7 bases at V and 0 bases at J; junction bases unmatched: 10. Germline lookup yields CDR1 SGDLS and CDR2 YYNGEE. This CDR3 has 17 amino acids. For the CDR3, the DNA is TGTGCCAGCCAATGGCTAGCGGGGGGCCAAAGCACAGATACGCAGTATTTT. Translation: CASQWLAGGQSTDTQYF.

In its sample, this clone was seen a few times. The rearrangement joins TRBV6-1 to TRBJ2-7; D remains unclear. Germline-derived CDR1 and CDR2 are MNHNS and SASEGT. CDR3 length: 14 residues. V was clipped by 7 bases and J by 2 bases, with 15 bases between them. CDR3 DNA sequence: TGTGCCAGCACCTCGATCTACAGTACCTACGAGCAGTACTTC. It encodes CASTSIYSTYEQYF.

The V gene is TRBV19, the J gene TRBJ2-1, with a tentative D call TRBD2 (7 bases). V gave up 4 bases and J gave up 7 bases, with 14 bases separating them. This CDR3 comprises 14 residues. Germline CDR1 is LNHDA and CDR2 is SQIVND (reference sequence). In DNA form, the CDR3 reads TGTGCCAGTAGTAGTCTCGGGGGGCAGAATGAGCAGTTCTTC. This codes for CASSSLGGQNEQFF.

The chain uses TRBV4-2 and TRBJ1-2; 9 bases map to TRBD1. Germline CDR1 reads LGHNA; CDR2 reads YNFKEQ. This CDR3 contains 16 residues. V was pared by 1 base and J by 7 bases, with 10 bases of the junction left unmatched. Here the CDR3 reads CASSQGYSGTGFGYTF. CDR3 DNA sequence: TGTGCCAGCAGCCAAGGATATTCCGGGACAGGGTTTGGCTACACCTTC.

CDR3 protein: CASSVTPGQGYEQYF. CDR3 in DNA: TGTGCCAGCAGCGTTACACCGGGACAGGGTTACGAGCAGTACTTC. The chain combines TRBV9 with TRBJ2-7, with 9 bases matching TRBD1. The junction had 7 bases not matched to a gene; V was cut back by 2 bases and J by 4 bases. The CDR3 consists of 15 residues. Germline values: CDR1 SGDLS, CDR2 YYNGEE.

The V and J genes are TRBV14 and TRBJ2-1; no definite D call. Germline CDR1 and CDR2: SGHDN and FVKESK. The CDR3 has 15 amino acids. V dropped 2 bases and J dropped 4 bases, with 12 bases sitting between them. DNA of the CDR3: TGTGCCAGCAGCCAAACGGGTTTTGGATACAATGAGCAGTTCTTC. It translates to CASSQTGFGYNEQFF.

This chain uses TRBV5-5 with TRBJ1-1, with a tentative D call TRBD1 (5 bases). The CDR3 has 12 amino acids. Germline loops: CDR1 SGHKS, CDR2 YYEKEE (reference sequence). Trimming cost V 4 bases and J 5 bases, with 9 bases left between them. The CDR3 DNA reads TGTGCCAGCAGCCCCAGACAGACTGAAGCTTTCTTT. Translation gives CASSPRQTEAFF.

The chain links TRBV30 to TRBJ1-2; D unclear. Germline CDR1 reads GTSNPN; CDR2 reads SVGIG (reference sequence). Trimming removed 2 bases at V and 6 bases at J, with 7 bases between. The CDR3 loop spans 11 amino acids. In nucleotides, the CDR3 is TGTGCCTGGAGTTCCGGTAATGGCTACACCTTC. Residues: CAWSSGNGYTF.

The CDR3 coding sequence is TGCAGCGTGAGGTCAGGGGGTTATGAAAAACTGTTTTTT. Translation: CSVRSGGYEKLFF. The genes are TRBV29-1 and TRBJ1-4, with 7 bases that match TRBD1. This CDR3 comprises 13 residues. The germline V gene has CDR1 SQVTM and CDR2 ANQGSEA. With V trimmed by 6 bases and J by 6 bases, 7 bases remained unmatched.

In this sample, this clone turned up a few times. The J gene is TRBJ1-3, the V gene TRBV5-1; maybe TRBD1 (6 bases). Germline lookup yields CDR1 SGHRS and CDR2 YFSETQ. Trimming took off 1 base at V and 4 bases at J, with 9 bases between the two ends. The CDR3 extends over 14 amino acids. CDR3 in amino acids: CASSLQGLGNTIYF. The DNA for the CDR3 is TGCGCCAGCAGCTTGCAGGGGTTGGGAAACACCATATATTTT. Full variable domain (rest looked up from reference TRBV5-1 and TRBJ1-3): KAGVTQTPRYLIKTRGQQVTLSCSPISGHRSVSWYQQTPGQGLQFLFEYFSETQRNKGNFPGRFSGRQFSNSRSEMNVSTLELGDSALYLCASSLQGLGNTIYFGEGSWLTVV.

Of note for this clone: Germline is not matched at one junction end, which may reflect a read error. This chain joins TRBV7-7 and TRBJ2-1; D possibly corresponds to TRBD1 (6 bases). CDR3 length: 15 amino acids. Germline lookup yields CDR1 SSHAT and CDR2 FNYEAQ (reference sequence). Here the CDR3 reads CASSLDRSSYNEQFF. Here the CDR3 DNA reads TGTGCTAGCAGTCTCGACAGGAGCTCCTACAATGAGCAGTTCTTC.

The V call is TRBV6-5, the J call TRBJ1-4, with TRBD1 matching 9 bases. CDR1 and CDR2 from the germline V gene are MNHEY and SVGAGI. The CDR3 contains 15 residues. The junction had 8 bases not matched to a gene; V was cut back by 6 bases and J by 6 bases. CDR3 residues: CASRPTGQGDEKLFF. The DNA of the CDR3 is TGTGCCAGCAGGCCTACGGGACAGGGAGATGAAAAACTGTTTTTT.

The chain joins TRBV28 to TRBJ1-2; 8 bases fit TRBD1. Germline CDR1 MDHEN, CDR2 SYDVKM. This CDR3 has 15 residues. The J segment lost 8 bases and the V segment lost 2 bases, leaving 10 bases of the junction unmatched. The CDR3 region is CASSLGRSGGAGYTF. CDR3 sequence (DNA): TGTGCCAGCAGTTTAGGCCGCTCAGGGGGCGCAGGCTACACCTTC.

This clone was detected only once. The V gene is TRBV5-8, the J gene TRBJ1-1; no firm D call. The CDR3 extends over 15 amino acids. CDR1 is SGHTS and CDR2 is YDEGEE in the germline V gene. The V and J ends lost 4 bases and 0 bases respectively, with 13 bases between them. The CDR3 DNA sequence: TGTGCCAGCAGCCACCGACTACTTGTGAACACTGAAGCTTTCTTT. It codes for CASSHRLLVNTEAFF.

This chain uses TRBV7-2 with TRBJ1-1; D perhaps matches TRBD1 (5 bases). Trimming shortened V by 1 base and J by 1 base, and 13 bases separated the two germline ends. Looked up from germline, CDR1 is SGHTA and CDR2 is FQGNSA. This CDR3 contains 16 residues. CDR3 coding DNA: TGTGCCAGCAGCTTAGGCGAGTACAGGTCGAACACTGAAGCTTTCTTT. It translates to CASSLGEYRSNTEAFF.

This clone occurred once. V is TRBV5-1 and J is TRBJ2-5; TRBD1 aligns across 9 bases. CDR1 SGHRS and CDR2 YFSETQ come from the germline V gene. With V trimmed by 4 bases and J by 5 bases, 9 bases remained unmatched. The CDR3 spans 15 residues. This chain's CDR3 is CASSSLQGAKETQYF. As DNA, the CDR3 is TGCGCCAGCAGCAGCTTACAGGGGGCTAAGGAGACCCAGTACTTC.

The chain carries TRBV27 and TRBJ2-1, with 8 bases that match TRBD2. The CDR3 totals 18 residues. The germline V gene encodes CDR1 MNHEY and CDR2 SMNVEV (reference sequence). V shed 6 bases and J 0 bases; nucleotides not matched to a gene: 13. CDR3 DNA sequence: TGTGCCAGCAGCCTCCGGATCGGGGGGGCTAGCTCCTACAATGAGCAGTTCTTC. Its protein is CASSLRIGGASSYNEQFF.

V is TRBV18 and J is TRBJ1-5; 7 bases agree with TRBD1. The CDR3 is 15 residues long. V trimming: 3 bases; J trimming: 4 bases; junction bases outside the gene matches: 6. The germline V gene encodes CDR1 KGHSH and CDR2 LQKENI. The CDR3 loop is CASSPNRGKNQPQHF. In nucleotides, the CDR3 is TGTGCCAGCTCACCTAACAGGGGAAAAAATCAGCCCCAGCATTTT.

With regard to this clone: The sample contains more than one DNA sequence encoding this CDR3. The chain employs TRBV18 and TRBJ1-5, with D uncertain. CDR1 is KGHSH and CDR2 is LQKENI in the germline V gene. CDR3 length equals 15 residues. The V and J ends lost 4 bases and 1 base respectively, with 11 bases between them. The CDR3 is CASSQITGSNQPQHF. Written as DNA, the CDR3 is TGTGCCAGCTCACAGATTACGGGGAGCAATCAGCCCCAGCATTTT.

V is TRBV19 and J is TRBJ2-5; TRBD1 matches at 8 bases. Germline assignment: CDR1 LNHDA and CDR2 SQIVND (reference sequence). V shed 4 bases, J shed 1 base, and the junction held 8 bases outside the gene matches. CDR3 length: 16 amino acids. CDR3 loop: CASSRGQVALQETQYF. The CDR3 DNA reads TGTGCCAGTAGTAGGGGACAGGTCGCGCTCCAAGAGACCCAGTACTTC.

The chain combines TRBV5-1 with TRBJ2-5, with 14 bases identical to TRBD2. The CDR3 length is 16 residues. V was clipped by 4 bases and J by 5 bases; unmatched bases: 7. Germline assignment: CDR1 SGHRS and CDR2 YFSETQ. The CDR3 DNA reads TGCGCCAGCAGCCTACGGACTAGCGGGGGGAGGGAGACCCAGTACTTC. This translates into CASSLRTSGGRETQYF.